These 28 T cell receptor beta chains came from one sample sequenced in a study of cytomegalovirus exposure and HLA in healthy donors. 60 Vbeta and 13 Jbeta primers were used in PCR. Clones were read by immunoSEQ multiplex PCR, and TCRdb kept only the in-frame ones, dropping some. The sample lists some 240,000 clones, roughly 91% occurring once. Sequenced material: PBMCs. These receptors were obtained from a girl aged 2 to 9 in good health and CMV-seronegative.

The rearrangement joins TRBV27 to TRBJ1-3, with 9 bases fitting TRBD1. The CDR3 length is 18 residues. Unmatched junction bases numbered 9, after V lost 3 bases and J lost 0 bases. CDR1 and CDR2 (germline): MNHEY, SMNVEV (reference sequence). The CDR3 DNA reads TGTGCCAGCAGTTTGCGGGGACAGGGAATCTTCTCTGGAAACACCATATATTTT. This sequence encodes CASSLRGQGIFSGNTIYF.

This rearrangement joins TRBV9 to TRBJ1-1; TRBD1 matches 7 bases. The CDR3 is 14 amino acids. V was pared by 3 bases and J by 3 bases, with 5 bases of the junction left unmatched. Germline CDR1 is SGDLS and CDR2 is YYNGEE. The CDR3 sequence is CASSEQGRHTEAFF. CDR3 coding DNA: TGTGCCAGCAGCGAACAGGGGAGACACACTGAAGCTTTCTTT. The variable domain in full, with the rest retrieved from reference TRBV9 and TRBJ1-1, is DSGVTQTPKHLITATGQRVTLRCSPRSGDLSVYWYQQSLDQGLQFLIQYYNGEERAKGNILERFSAQQFPDLHSELNLSSLELGDSALYFCASSEQGRHTEAFFGQGTRLTVV.

The chain couples TRBV7-2 to TRBJ1-5; D uncertain. V lost 1 base to trimming and J lost 5 bases, with 18 bases between them. Germline V gives CDR1 SGHTA, CDR2 FQGNSA. This CDR3 comprises 17 residues. The CDR3 DNA reads TGTGCCAGCAGCTTAGATTCGTCCAGGAGGTTAGATCAGCCCCAGCATTTT. Protein sequence: CASSLDSSRRLDQPQHF.

In its sample, this clone was seen a few times. The chain carries TRBV29-1 and TRBJ2-3; TRBD2 is a possible D gene (5 bases). The CDR3 is 15 amino acids. The germline V gene encodes CDR1 SQVTM and CDR2 ANQGSEA. With 4 bases removed from V and 3 bases from J, the gap between germline ends came to 17 bases. The CDR3 loop reads CSVGVTSTGTDTQYF. The CDR3 DNA is TGCAGCGTTGGGGTAACGTCAACGGGGACAGATACGCAGTATTTT.

The chain combines TRBV15 with TRBJ2-7; TRBD1 is a possible D gene (6 bases). The CDR3 has 15 residues. Deletions cut 0 bases from V and 3 bases from J, with 12 bases between. CDR1 and CDR2 from the germline V gene are LNHNV and YYDKDF (reference sequence). The CDR3 loop reads CATSRDGTHDYEQYF. The CDR3 DNA is TGTGCCACCAGCAGAGACGGGACACACGACTACGAGCAGTACTTC.

V gene TRBV30 combines with J gene TRBJ1-4; no definite D call. The CDR3 consists of 11 residues. In germline, CDR1 is GTSNPN, CDR2 SVGIG (reference sequence). Trimming shortened V by 3 bases and J by 4 bases, and 3 bases separated the two germline ends. The CDR3 DNA sequence: TGTGCCTGGAGGAGTAATGAAAAACTGTTTTTT. It is translated as CAWRSNEKLFF.

CDR3 sequence reads: CASRVGLAEQETQYF. CDR3 nucleotide sequence: TGTGCCAGCAGGGTCGGACTAGCGGAACAAGAGACCCAGTACTTC. The chain employs TRBV6-1 and TRBJ2-5; 10 bases fit TRBD2. Germline V gene data show CDR1 as MNHNS and CDR2 as SASEGT. V trimming: 6 bases; J trimming: 2 bases; junction bases outside the gene matches: 6. The CDR3 totals 15 residues.

V is TRBV10-3 and J is TRBJ2-5, with 9 nucleotides matching TRBD1. The CDR3 is 15 amino acids. Trimming at V came to 0 bases and at J to 5 bases, leaving 4 bases not matched to a gene. The germline V gene encodes CDR1 ENHRY and CDR2 SYGVKD. CDR3 sequence reads: CAISESTGGKETQYF. CDR3 nucleotides: TGTGCCATCAGTGAGTCCACAGGGGGCAAGGAGACCCAGTACTTC.

Written as DNA, the CDR3 is TGTGCCAGCAGCTTAGAAATCCGGGCTAGCGGGAGAGGAGATACGCAGTATTTT. Its protein is CASSLEIRASGRGDTQYF. The rearrangement links TRBV11-2 to TRBJ2-3, with TRBD2 identical over 10 bases. CDR3 length: 18 amino acids. The germline CDR1 and CDR2 sequences are SGHAT and FQNNGV. V was pared by 0 bases and J by 5 bases, with 11 bases of the junction left unmatched.

J is TRBJ2-7 and V is TRBV10-3; 12 bases match TRBD2. The CDR3 spans 16 residues. V lost 4 bases and J lost 0; bases outside the gene matches: 4. Germline V gives CDR1 ENHRY, CDR2 SYGVKD. As DNA, the CDR3 is TGTGCCATCAGTGGCCCTAGCGGGAGGGACTCCTACGAGCAGTACTTC. Its protein product is CAISGPSGRDSYEQYF.

The genes are TRBV13 and TRBJ1-2; D unclear. Deletions cut 5 bases from V and 4 bases from J, with 8 bases between. This CDR3 has 12 residues. Germline V lookup: CDR1 PRHDT, CDR2 FYEKMQ (reference sequence). CDR3 amino acids: CASSITVYGYTF. The DNA for the CDR3 is TGTGCCAGCAGCATTACGGTCTATGGCTACACCTTC.

V and J are TRBV19 and TRBJ1-4; no clear D gene. Germline V lookup: CDR1 LNHDA, CDR2 SQIVND (reference sequence). The V gene lost 3 bases and the J gene lost 0 bases, with 8 bases spanning the gap. The CDR3 totals 15 residues. The CDR3 DNA sequence: TGTGCCAGTAGTATCGGGATTCCAACTAATGAAAAACTGTTTTTT. Translated, it gives CASSIGIPTNEKLFF.

This clone showed up just once. The rearrangement links TRBV7-2 to TRBJ2-3; 11 nucleotides agree with TRBD2. The V segment lost 1 base and the J segment 4 bases; nucleotides outside the gene matches: 4. The CDR3 contains 16 residues. The germline V gene encodes CDR1 SGHTA and CDR2 FQGNSA. CDR3 residues: CASSLGVGLAADTQYF. DNA for the CDR3: TGTGCCAGCAGCTTAGGAGTGGGACTAGCGGCAGATACGCAGTATTTT.

This chain uses TRBV30 with TRBJ2-1, with D possibly matching TRBD2 (6 bases). The CDR3 is 16 residues long. Germline assignment: CDR1 GTSNPN and CDR2 SVGIG (reference sequence). Between the trimmed V and J ends, which lost 0 bases and 10 bases, there was a span of 22 bases. The CDR3 DNA is TGTGCCTGGAGTGTCCGTGGCCGGGGGTGGAATGGGGAGCAGTTCTTC. This translates into CAWSVRGRGWNGEQFF.

The chain recombines TRBV21-1 with TRBJ1-1; TRBD1, the table's D call, lacks a check against the DNA. TRBV21-1 is assigned pseudogene status. The CDR3 totals 14 residues. The CDR3 reads CASSKEQARVEAFF. CDR3 nucleotide sequence: TGTGCCAGCAGCAAAGAACAGGCTAGGGTTGAAGCTTTCTTT.

The chain uses TRBV7-9 and TRBJ2-7; weak D call: TRBD2 (6 bases). The CDR3 extends over 15 amino acids. The germline CDR1 and CDR2 sequences are SEHNR and FQNEAQ (reference sequence). V was trimmed by 5 bases and J by 0 bases, leaving 14 bases between them. CDR3 in amino acids: CASSPTGTFSYEQYF. In DNA, the CDR3 is TGTGCCAGCAGCCCAACCGGGACTTTCTCCTACGAGCAGTACTTC.

The V call is TRBV6-1, the J call TRBJ2-5; D is perhaps TRBD2 (7 bases). Germline CDR1 MNHNS, CDR2 SASEGT. This CDR3 comprises 12 residues. CDR3 DNA: TGTGCTATCAGAGGGGGGGAGGAGACCCAGTACTTC. Protein sequence: CAIRGGEETQYF.

In nucleotides, the CDR3 is TGTGCCAGCAGTGGCCCGACAGGGGGCTTTTACGAGCAGTACTTC. It translates to CASSGPTGGFYEQYF. This rearrangement joins TRBV28 to TRBJ2-7, with 10 positions matching TRBD1. CDR1 is MDHEN, CDR2 SYDVKM, per germline. The CDR3 spans 15 residues. The V and J ends lost 5 bases and 4 bases, in that order; junction bases with no gene match: 8.

The gene calls are TRBV7-6 and TRBJ1-1; a weak D match, TRBD1 (6 bases). This CDR3 has 12 amino acids. V dropped 5 bases and J dropped 5 bases, with 9 bases sitting between them. The germline V gene encodes CDR1 SGHVS and CDR2 FNYEAQ. This CDR3 reads CASSKGDTEAFF. The CDR3 DNA reads as TGTGCCAGCAGCAAGGGGGATACTGAAGCTTTCTTT.

The J gene is TRBJ2-7, the V gene TRBV6-5, with 8 bases aligning to TRBD2. V lost 5 bases to trimming and J lost 2 bases; unmatched junction nucleotides: 2. Germline values: CDR1 MNHEY, CDR2 SVGAGI. The CDR3 sequence is 13 residues long. CDR3 sequence reads: CASSRGRTYEQYF. The CDR3 DNA reads as TGTGCCAGCAGTCGCGGGAGGACCTACGAGCAGTACTTC.

The chain has TRBV7-2 and TRBJ2-1; possibly TRBD1 for D (6 bases). Germline assignment: CDR1 SGHTA and CDR2 FQGNSA. CDR3 length equals 16 residues. V lost 1 base and J lost 4, with 14 bases in between. The CDR3 DNA is TGTGCCAGCAGCTTAGTAGGCAGGGGACAATACAATGAGCAGTTCTTC. This gives the protein CASSLVGRGQYNEQFF.

This clone occurred once. V and J are TRBV2 and TRBJ2-5, with TRBD2 matching 10 bases. The better agreement between TRBJ2-7 and the DNA end casts doubt on the J call. CDR1 SNHLY and CDR2 FYNNEI come from the germline V gene. There are 15 residues in the CDR3. CDR3 loop: CASSERTSGPYEQYF. The DNA of the CDR3 is TGTGCCAGCAGTGAACGGACTAGCGGTCCCTACGAGCAGTACTTC.

This sequence joins TRBV6-6 and TRBJ2-7; TRBD2 matches 8 bases. This CDR3 is built from 14 residues. Germline CDR1 is MNHNY and CDR2 is SVGAGI (reference sequence). Trimming cost V 8 bases and J 4 bases; bases outside gene matches: 10. CDR3 DNA sequence: TGTGCCAGCCAACAAATAGCGGGGCCTTACGAGCAGTACTTC. Translated: CASQQIAGPYEQYF.

The chain combines TRBV25-1 with TRBJ2-7; TRBD1 agrees at 7 bases. The germline gives CDR1 MGHDK, CDR2 SYGVNS. The V gene end was trimmed by 6 bases and the J gene end by 9 bases; junction bases not matched to a gene: 5. The CDR3 is made up of 11 amino acids. Here the CDR3 reads CASRSTGSQYF. DNA for the CDR3: TGTGCCAGCAGGTCGACAGGGTCGCAGTACTTC.

V is TRBV7-2 and J is TRBJ2-7; 7 bases match TRBD2. J gave up 4 bases and V 3 bases, and 6 bases lay outside the gene matches. The CDR3 runs to 14 residues. Germline CDR1 reads SGHTA; CDR2 reads FQGNSA. The CDR3 DNA reads as TGTGCCAGCAGCTTTGCGGGCGGGAGTTACGAGCAGTACTTC. Translation gives CASSFAGGSYEQYF. The full variable domain, its missing parts supplied by reference TRBV7-2 and TRBJ2-7, is GAGVSQSPSNKVTEKGKDVELRCDPISGHTALYWYRQSLGQGLEFLIYFQGNSAPDKSGLPSDRFSAERTGGSVSTLTIQRTQQEDSAVYLCASSFAGGSYEQYFGPGTRLTVT.

In nucleotides, the CDR3 is TGCGCCAGCAGCTTGGCCGCGGGAAGTCAGCCCCAGCATTTT. It codes for CASSLAAGSQPQHF. The chain is built from TRBV5-1 and TRBJ1-5; D remains ambiguous. V was cut by 0 bases and J by 6 bases, with 10 bases left in between. The CDR3 spans 14 residues. The germline CDR1 and CDR2 sequences are SGHRS and YFSETQ.

The genes are TRBV9 and TRBJ2-7; 7 bases match TRBD1. J gave up 3 bases and V 4 bases, and 7 bases lay outside the gene matches. CDR1 SGDLS and CDR2 YYNGEE come from the germline V gene. CDR3 length equals 14 residues. The CDR3 bases are TGTGCCAGCAGCACCAGGGACAGCTTCTACGAGCAGTACTTC. Translation gives CASSTRDSFYEQYF.

The chain employs TRBV7-9 and TRBJ2-1; D not resolved. CDR3 length: 14 amino acids. Between the trimmed V and J ends, which lost 4 bases and 9 bases, there was a span of 16 bases. Per the germline V gene, CDR1 is SEHNR and CDR2 is FQNEAQ (reference sequence). The CDR3 sequence: CASSSEEHLFEQFF. For the CDR3, the DNA is TGTGCCAGCAGCTCCGAGGAACACCTCTTTGAGCAGTTCTTC.